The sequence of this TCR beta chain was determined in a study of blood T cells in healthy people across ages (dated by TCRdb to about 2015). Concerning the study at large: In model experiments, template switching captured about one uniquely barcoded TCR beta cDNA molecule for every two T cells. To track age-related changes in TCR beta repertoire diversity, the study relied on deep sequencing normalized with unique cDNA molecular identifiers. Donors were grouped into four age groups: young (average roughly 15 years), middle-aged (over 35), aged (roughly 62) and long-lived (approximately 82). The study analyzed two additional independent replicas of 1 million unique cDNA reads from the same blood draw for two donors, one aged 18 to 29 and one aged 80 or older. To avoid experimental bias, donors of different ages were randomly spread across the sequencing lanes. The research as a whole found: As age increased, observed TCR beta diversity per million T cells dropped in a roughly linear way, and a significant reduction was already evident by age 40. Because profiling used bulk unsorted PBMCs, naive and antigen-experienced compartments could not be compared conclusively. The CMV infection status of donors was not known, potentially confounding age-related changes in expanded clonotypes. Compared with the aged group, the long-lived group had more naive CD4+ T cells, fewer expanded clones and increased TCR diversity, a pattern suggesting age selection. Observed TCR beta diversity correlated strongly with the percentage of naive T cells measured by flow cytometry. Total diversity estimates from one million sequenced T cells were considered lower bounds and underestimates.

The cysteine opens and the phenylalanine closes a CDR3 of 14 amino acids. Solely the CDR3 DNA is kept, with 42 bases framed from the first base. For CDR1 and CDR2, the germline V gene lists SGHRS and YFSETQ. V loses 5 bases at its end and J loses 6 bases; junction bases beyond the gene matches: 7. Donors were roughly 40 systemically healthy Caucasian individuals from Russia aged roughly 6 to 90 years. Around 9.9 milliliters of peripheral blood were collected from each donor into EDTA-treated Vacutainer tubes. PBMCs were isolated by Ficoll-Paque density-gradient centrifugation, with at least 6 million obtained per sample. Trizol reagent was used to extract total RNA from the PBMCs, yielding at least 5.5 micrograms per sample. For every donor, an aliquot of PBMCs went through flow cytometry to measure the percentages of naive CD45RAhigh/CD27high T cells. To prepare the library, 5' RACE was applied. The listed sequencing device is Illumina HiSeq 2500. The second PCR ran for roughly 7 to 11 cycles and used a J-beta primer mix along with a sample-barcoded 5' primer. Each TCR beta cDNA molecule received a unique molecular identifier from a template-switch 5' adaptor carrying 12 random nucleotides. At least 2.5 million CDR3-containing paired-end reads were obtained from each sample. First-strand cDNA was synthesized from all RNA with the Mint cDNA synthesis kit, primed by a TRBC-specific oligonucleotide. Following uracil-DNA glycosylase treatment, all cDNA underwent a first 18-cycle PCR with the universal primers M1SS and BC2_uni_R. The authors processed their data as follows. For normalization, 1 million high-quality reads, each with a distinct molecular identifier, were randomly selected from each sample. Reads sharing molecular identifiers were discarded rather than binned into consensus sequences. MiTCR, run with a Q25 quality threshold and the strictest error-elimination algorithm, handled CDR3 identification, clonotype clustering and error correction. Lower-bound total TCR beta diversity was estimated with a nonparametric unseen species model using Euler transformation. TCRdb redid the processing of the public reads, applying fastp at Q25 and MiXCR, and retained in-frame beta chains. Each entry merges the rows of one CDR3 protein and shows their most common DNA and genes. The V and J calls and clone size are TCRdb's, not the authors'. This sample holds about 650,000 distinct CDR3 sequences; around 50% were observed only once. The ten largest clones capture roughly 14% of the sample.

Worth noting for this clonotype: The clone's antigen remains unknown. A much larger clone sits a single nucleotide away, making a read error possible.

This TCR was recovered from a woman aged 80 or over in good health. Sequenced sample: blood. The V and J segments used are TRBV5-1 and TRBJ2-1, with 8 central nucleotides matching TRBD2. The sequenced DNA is TGCGCCAGCAGGGTTAGCGGGGTAGCCAATGAGCAGTTCTTC. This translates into CASRVSGVANEQFF.